The sequence of this TCR beta chain was determined in a study of blood T cell repertoires in COVID-19. Sequenced by immunoSEQ multiplex PCR; TCRdb stores in-frame clones only, minus some. The sample holds 200,000 or so clones, more than 80% seen once. J gave up 3 bases and V 4 bases, and 8 bases lay outside the gene matches. The CDR3 has 15 amino acids. Looked up from germline, CDR1 is MNHEY and CDR2 is SMNVEV (reference sequence). Each recovered donor of Cohort 3 presented with two negative PCRs, clearance, or symptom resolution. The clonotype comes from a man aged 55-75 years who had recovered from COVID-19. The chain uses TRBV27 and TRBJ2-7; the match to TRBD2 covers 8 bases. The sequenced sample consisted of PBMCs or T cells enriched from blood (not recorded which). The CDR3 bases are TGTGCCAGCAGTTCGGTAGCGGGGTTAGACTACGAGCAGTACTTC. Its translation: CASSSVAGLDYEQYF.